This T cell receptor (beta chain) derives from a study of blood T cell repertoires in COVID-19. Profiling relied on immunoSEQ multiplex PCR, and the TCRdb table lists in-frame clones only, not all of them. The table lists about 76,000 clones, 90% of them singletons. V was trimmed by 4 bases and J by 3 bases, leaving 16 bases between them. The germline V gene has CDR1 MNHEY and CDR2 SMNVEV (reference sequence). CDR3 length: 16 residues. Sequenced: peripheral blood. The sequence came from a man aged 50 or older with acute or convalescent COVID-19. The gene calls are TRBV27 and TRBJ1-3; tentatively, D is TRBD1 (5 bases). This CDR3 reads CASSSFSGSGGNTIYF. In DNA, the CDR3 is TGTGCCAGCAGTTCCTTCTCAGGGTCGGGTGGAAACACCATATATTTT.